The clone carrying this TCR beta chain showed up just a few times. Its antigen is unknown. Germline V gene data show CDR1 as SGHTA and CDR2 as FQGTGA. This CDR3 region has 16 residues. Trimming stripped 2 bases from V and 8 bases from J, with 21 bases between. The data were obtained in a study of cytotoxic CD8 clonotypes in ibrutinib-treated CLL. The wider study: The group held under twelve relapsed/refractory and 15 treatment-naive patients, with some 17 IGHV unmutated. Study-wide results and caveats: Whereas clonality rose at ibrutinib response, it declined toward baseline at progression. The study sampled sustained-remission and progressing patients at different times.

The repertoire was sequenced with immunoSEQ multiplex PCR; TCRdb's copy has only in-frame clones and lacks some. The profile covers 90,000 to 150,000 clones, with about 50% appearing a single time and 30% to 45% taken by the ten largest. Sequences were derived from PBMCs, sampled after 24 months of ibrutinib treatment. The sequence was obtained from a human donor with chronic lymphocytic leukemia. This sequence joins TRBV7-3 and TRBJ1-2, with TRBD1 as a possible D gene (5 bases). As DNA, the CDR3 is TGTGCCAGCAGCTTAGGATTTGGGCAGGGTATTGACGGCTACACCTTC. Its translation: CASSLGFGQGIDGYTF. Full variable domain (remainder filled in from reference TRBV7-3 and TRBJ1-2): GAGVSQTPSNKVTEKGKYVELRCDPISGHTALYWYRQSLGQGPEFLIYFQGTGAADDSGLPNDRFFAVRPEGSVSTLKIQRTERGDSAVYLCASSLGFGQGIDGYTFGSGTRLTVV.